The TCR beta chain described here comes from a study of graft-versus-host responses after intestinal transplantation. Study-wide context: Multivisceral, liver-intestinal, or isolated intestinal transplants were given to recipients. Study conclusions and caveats: GvH clones were found in recipient marrow; some appeared first in ileum or blood. An association linked early post-transplant HvG declines with peak circulating GvH clone levels.

CDR1 LGHNA and CDR2 YNFKEQ come from the germline V gene. There are 16 residues in the CDR3. With 3 bases clipped from V and 4 bases from J, the junction kept 9 bases outside the gene matches. Clones were read by immunoSEQ multiplex PCR, and TCRdb kept only the in-frame ones, dropping some. The sample contains over 75,000 clones, around 89% of which appear only once. As regards this clone: What it binds is unknown.

The sequences come from unstimulated CD4+ T cells sorted from spleen or lymph node cells, collected before transplant. The chain employs TRBV4-2 and TRBJ2-3, with 8 bases that match TRBD1. This TCR was recovered from a human donor who was the organ donor for an intestinal transplant. CDR3 nucleotide sequence: TGTGCCAGCAGCCACTCGGACAGGGAGTCGGCAGATACGCAGTATTTT. Encoded protein: CASSHSDRESADTQYF.